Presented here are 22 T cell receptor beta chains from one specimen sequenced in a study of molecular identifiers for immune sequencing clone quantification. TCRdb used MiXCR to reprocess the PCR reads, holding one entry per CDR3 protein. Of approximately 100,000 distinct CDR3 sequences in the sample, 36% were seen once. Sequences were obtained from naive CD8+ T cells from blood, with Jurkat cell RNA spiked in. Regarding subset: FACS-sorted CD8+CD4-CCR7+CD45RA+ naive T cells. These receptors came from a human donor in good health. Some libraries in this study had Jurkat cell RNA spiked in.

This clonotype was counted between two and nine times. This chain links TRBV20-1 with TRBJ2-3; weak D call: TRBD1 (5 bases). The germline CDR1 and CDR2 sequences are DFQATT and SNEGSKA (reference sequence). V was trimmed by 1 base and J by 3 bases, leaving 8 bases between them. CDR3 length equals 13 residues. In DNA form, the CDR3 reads TGCAGTGCTAGAGCCAGGGCTACAGATACGCAGTATTTT. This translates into CSARARATDTQYF.

The CDR3 protein is CASSLGVMIDEQFF. CDR3 coding DNA: TGTGCCAGCAGCTTAGGGGTGATGATCGATGAGCAGTTCTTC. The chain has TRBV7-2 and TRBJ2-1; D ambiguous. V was clipped by 1 base and J by 8 bases, with 12 bases between them. Looked up from germline, CDR1 is SGHTA and CDR2 is FQGNSA. This CDR3 comprises 14 residues.

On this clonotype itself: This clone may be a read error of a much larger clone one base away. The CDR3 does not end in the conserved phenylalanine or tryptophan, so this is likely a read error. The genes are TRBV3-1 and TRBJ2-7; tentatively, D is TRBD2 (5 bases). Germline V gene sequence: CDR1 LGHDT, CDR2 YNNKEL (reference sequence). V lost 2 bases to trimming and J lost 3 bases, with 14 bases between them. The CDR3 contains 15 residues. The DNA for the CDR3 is TGTGCCAGCAGCCAATCGTCTAGCCTATACTACGAGCAGTACTAC. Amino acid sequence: CASSQSSSLYYEQYY.

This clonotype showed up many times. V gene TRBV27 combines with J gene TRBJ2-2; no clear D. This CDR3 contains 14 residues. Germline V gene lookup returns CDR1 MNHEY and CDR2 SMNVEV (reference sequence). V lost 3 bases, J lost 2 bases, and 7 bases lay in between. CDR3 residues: CASSLGRNTGELFF. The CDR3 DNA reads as TGTGCCAGCAGTTTGGGCAGAAACACCGGGGAGCTGTTTTTT.

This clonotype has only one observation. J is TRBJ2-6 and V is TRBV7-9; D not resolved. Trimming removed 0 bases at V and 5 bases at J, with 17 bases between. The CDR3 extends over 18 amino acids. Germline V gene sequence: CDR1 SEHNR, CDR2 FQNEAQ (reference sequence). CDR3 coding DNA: TGTGCCAGCAGCTTAGCTAGGGCCGACTCCTTTAGGGCCAACGTCCTGACTTTC. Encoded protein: CASSLARADSFRANVLTF.

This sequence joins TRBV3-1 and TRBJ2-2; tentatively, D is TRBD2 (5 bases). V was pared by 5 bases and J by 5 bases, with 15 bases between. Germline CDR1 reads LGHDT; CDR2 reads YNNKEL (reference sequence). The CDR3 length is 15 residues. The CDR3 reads CASSIRAPGTGELFF. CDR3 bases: TGTGCCAGCAGCATCCGGGCCCCGGGGACCGGGGAGCTGTTTTTT.

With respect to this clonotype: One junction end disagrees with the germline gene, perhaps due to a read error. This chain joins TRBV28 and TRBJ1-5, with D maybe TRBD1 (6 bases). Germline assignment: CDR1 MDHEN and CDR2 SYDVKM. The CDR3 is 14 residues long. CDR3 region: CATGGADSNQPQQF. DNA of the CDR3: TGTGCCACCGGGGGGGCCGATAGCAATCAGCCCCAGCAATTT.

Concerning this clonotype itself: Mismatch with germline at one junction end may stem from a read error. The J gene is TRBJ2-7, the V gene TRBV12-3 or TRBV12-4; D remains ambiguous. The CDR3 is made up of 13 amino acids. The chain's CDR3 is CASRLSLTYEQNF. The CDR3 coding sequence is TGTGCCAGCAGATTATCCCTCACCTACGAGCAGAACTTC.

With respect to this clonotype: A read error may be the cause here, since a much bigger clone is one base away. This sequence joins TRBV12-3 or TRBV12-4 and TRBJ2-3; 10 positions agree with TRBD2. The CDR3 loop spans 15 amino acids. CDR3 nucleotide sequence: TGTGCCAGCGACGGAAAAGCGGGAGGGTCAGATACGCTGTATTTT. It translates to CASDGKAGGSDTLYF.

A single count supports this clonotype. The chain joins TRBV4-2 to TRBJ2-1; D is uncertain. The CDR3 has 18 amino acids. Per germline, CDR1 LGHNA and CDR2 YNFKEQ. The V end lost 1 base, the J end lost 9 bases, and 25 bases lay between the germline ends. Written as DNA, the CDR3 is TGTGCCAGCAGCCAAGGAAACCCCATTACGGCCATAGCTAGTGAGCAGTTCTTC. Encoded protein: CASSQGNPITAIASEQFF.

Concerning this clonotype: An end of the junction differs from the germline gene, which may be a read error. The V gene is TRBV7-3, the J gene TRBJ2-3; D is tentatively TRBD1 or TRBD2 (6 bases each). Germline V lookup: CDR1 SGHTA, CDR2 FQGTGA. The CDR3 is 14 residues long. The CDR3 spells CASNPRDTTDTQCF. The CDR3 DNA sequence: TGTGCAAGCAACCCGCGGGACACGACAGATACGCAGTGTTTT.

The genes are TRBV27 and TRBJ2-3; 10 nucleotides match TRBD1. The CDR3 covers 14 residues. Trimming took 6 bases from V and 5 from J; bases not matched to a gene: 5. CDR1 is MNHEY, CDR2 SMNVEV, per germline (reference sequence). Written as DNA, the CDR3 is TGTGCCAGCAGCGGGACAGGGGTTATAGATACGCAGTATTTT. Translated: CASSGTGVIDTQYF.

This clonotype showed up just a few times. The CDR3 is CASSSTGSHSNQPQHF. The DNA for the CDR3 is TGTGCCAGCAGTTCCACAGGGTCACATAGCAATCAGCCCCAGCATTTT. The V gene is TRBV2, the J gene TRBJ1-5, with D perhaps matching TRBD1 (6 bases). Trimming left V 5 bases short and J 0 bases short, with 14 bases between. This CDR3 has 16 residues. The V gene's germline CDR1 is SNHLY and CDR2 FYNNEI.

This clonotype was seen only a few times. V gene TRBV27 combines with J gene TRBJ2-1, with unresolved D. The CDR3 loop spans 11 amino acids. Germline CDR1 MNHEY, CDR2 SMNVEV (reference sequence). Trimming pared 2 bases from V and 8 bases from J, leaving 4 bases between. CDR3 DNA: TGTGCCAGCAGTTTAAGGGATGAGCAGTTCTTC. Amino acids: CASSLRDEQFF.

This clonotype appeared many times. This chain's CDR3 is CASSQGLPPNTGELFF. CDR3 coding DNA: TGCGCCAGCAGTCAGGGCCTACCCCCGAACACCGGGGAGCTGTTTTTT. The V and J genes are TRBV23-1 and TRBJ2-2, with no clear D. TRBV23-1 is an open reading frame whose function is uncertain. Trimming took 3 bases from V and 0 from J, leaving 11 bases between them. The CDR3 covers 16 residues.

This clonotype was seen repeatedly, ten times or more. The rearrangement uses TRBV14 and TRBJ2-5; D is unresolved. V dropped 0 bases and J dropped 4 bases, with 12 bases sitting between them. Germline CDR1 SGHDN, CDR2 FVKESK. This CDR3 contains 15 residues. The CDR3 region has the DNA TGTGCCAGCAGCCAAGATCCCGGACCGACAGAGACCCAGTACTTC. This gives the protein CASSQDPGPTETQYF. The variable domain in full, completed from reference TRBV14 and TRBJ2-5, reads EAGVTQFPSHSVIEKGQTVTLRCDPISGHDNLYWYRRVMGKEIKFLLHFVKESKQDESGMPNNRFLAERTGGTYSTLKVQPAELEDSGVYFCASSQDPGPTETQYFGPGTRLLVL.

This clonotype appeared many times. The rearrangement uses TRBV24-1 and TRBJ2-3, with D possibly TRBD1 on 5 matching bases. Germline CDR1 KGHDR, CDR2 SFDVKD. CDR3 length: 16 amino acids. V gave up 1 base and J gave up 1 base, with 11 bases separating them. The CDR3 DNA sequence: TGTGCCACCAGTGATTTTCAGGGATGGGGCACAGATACGCAGTATTTT. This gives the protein CATSDFQGWGTDTQYF.

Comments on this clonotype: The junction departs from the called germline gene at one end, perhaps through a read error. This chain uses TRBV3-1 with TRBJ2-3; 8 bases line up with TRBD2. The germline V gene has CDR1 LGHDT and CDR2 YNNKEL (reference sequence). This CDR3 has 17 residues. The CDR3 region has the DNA TGTGCCAGGAGCCAGGCAATCCGACTAGCGTACACAGATACGCAGTATTTT. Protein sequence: CARSQAIRLAYTDTQYF.

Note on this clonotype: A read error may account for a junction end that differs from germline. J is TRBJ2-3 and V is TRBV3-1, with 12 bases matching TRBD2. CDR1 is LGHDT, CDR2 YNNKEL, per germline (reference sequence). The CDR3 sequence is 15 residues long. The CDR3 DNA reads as TGTGCCTGCAGCCAAGATAGGACTAGCGGGAATACGCAGTATTTT. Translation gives CACSQDRTSGNTQYF.

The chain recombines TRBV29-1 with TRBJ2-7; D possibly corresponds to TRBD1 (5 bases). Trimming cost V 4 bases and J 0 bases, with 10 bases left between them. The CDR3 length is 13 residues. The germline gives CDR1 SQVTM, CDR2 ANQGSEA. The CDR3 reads CSVGPGISYEQYF. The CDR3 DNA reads TGCAGCGTTGGCCCAGGGATCTCCTACGAGCAGTACTTC.

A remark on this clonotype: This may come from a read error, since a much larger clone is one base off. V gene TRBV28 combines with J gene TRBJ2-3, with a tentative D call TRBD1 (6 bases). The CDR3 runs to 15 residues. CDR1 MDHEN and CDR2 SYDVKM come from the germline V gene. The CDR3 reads CASSLIQGSTDTQSF. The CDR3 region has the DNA TGTGCCAGCAGTTTAATTCAGGGGAGCACAGATACGCAGTCTTTT.

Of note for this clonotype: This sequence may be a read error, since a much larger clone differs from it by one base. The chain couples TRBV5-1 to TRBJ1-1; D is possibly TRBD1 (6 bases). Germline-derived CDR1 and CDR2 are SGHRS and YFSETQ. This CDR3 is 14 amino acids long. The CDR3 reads CAGSLAGGLTEAFF. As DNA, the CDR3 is TGCGCCGGCAGCTTGGCCGGGGGGCTTACTGAAGCTTTCTTT.